The 17 T cell receptor beta chains in this list originate from one sample, sequenced in a study of T cells in Graves' hyperthyroidism and ophthalmopathy. RNA transcripts provided the source from which TCR beta CDR3 regions were amplified. HTBI primers were employed in a first-round RT-PCR of the TCR CDR3. TCRdb ran MiXCR on the multiplex PCR reads and lists one entry per CDR3 protein. The sample records about 700,000 distinct CDR3 sequences, roughly 45% being singletons. Sequenced input: peripheral blood or thyroid tissue (not recorded which). These receptors all come from an adult man with Graves' disease, either hyperthyroidism or ophthalmopathy (not recorded which).

This clonotype was seen at least ten times. This chain connects TRBV20-1 to TRBJ2-5, with TRBD1 identical over 8 bases. The junction had 8 bases not matched to a gene; V was cut back by 0 bases and J by 5 bases. CDR3 size: 15 residues. The germline gives CDR1 DFQATT, CDR2 SNEGSKA (reference sequence). For the CDR3, the DNA is TGCAGTGCTAGAGATTGGGGCAGGGGGCGGGAGACCCAGTACTTC. Amino acids: CSARDWGRGRETQYF.

This clonotype was seen ten or more times. The rearrangement uses TRBV7-9 and TRBJ1-4; the match to TRBD1 covers 9 bases. This CDR3 region has 15 residues. Germline V gene sequence: CDR1 SEHNR, CDR2 FQNEAQ (reference sequence). V lost 3 bases and J lost 4; bases outside the gene matches: 3. The CDR3 DNA sequence: TGTGCCAGCAGCTTGGGACAGGGTCTTAATGAAAAACTGTTTTTT. Protein product: CASSLGQGLNEKLFF.

This clonotype was seen many times. The CDR3 region has the DNA TGCAGCGTTGCCAGAGAGACCAATGAAAAACTGTTTTTT. Translating gives CSVARETNEKLFF. The chain uses TRBV29-1 and TRBJ1-4; no definite D call. Trimming pared 4 bases from V and 5 bases from J, leaving 11 bases between. The CDR3 is 13 amino acids. Germline loops: CDR1 SQVTM, CDR2 ANQGSEA.

The genes are TRBV24-1 and TRBJ1-1; 7 nucleotides match TRBD1. This CDR3 region has 13 residues. V lost 7 bases to trimming and J lost 4 bases; unmatched junction nucleotides: 5. Germline CDR1 KGHDR, CDR2 SFDVKD. The CDR3 coding sequence is TGTGCCACCAGATCACAGGGGTCCACTGAAGCTTTCTTT. This translates into CATRSQGSTEAFF.

This chain connects TRBV15 to TRBJ2-2; 8 bases are shared with TRBD2. Germline V gene sequence: CDR1 LNHNV, CDR2 YYDKDF (reference sequence). Unmatched junction bases numbered 5, after V lost 1 base and J lost 1 base. The CDR3 length is 17 residues. The CDR3 loop is CATSRGSGSLNTGELFF. CDR3 DNA sequence: TGTGCCACCAGCAGAGGAAGCGGGAGCTTGAACACCGGGGAGCTGTTTTTT.

V and J are TRBV5-1 and TRBJ2-2, with TRBD2 as a possible D gene (6 bases). The germline gives CDR1 SGHRS, CDR2 YFSETQ. Trimming took off 4 bases at V and 0 bases at J, with 13 bases between the two ends. The CDR3 sequence is 16 residues long. The chain's CDR3 is CASSPGEAPNTGELFF. CDR3 sequence (DNA): TGCGCCAGCAGCCCGGGGGAGGCCCCGAACACCGGGGAGCTGTTTTTT.

The chain joins TRBV29-1 to TRBJ1-1; the D gene is possibly TRBD1 (5 bases). V shed 1 base and J shed 6 bases, with 18 bases lying between them. Germline lookup yields CDR1 SQVTM and CDR2 ANQGSEA. The CDR3 covers 15 residues. CDR3 sequence (DNA): TGCAGCGTTGAAGGAGGGGCAGATATGCGTGCTGAAGCTTTCTTT. It is translated as CSVEGGADMRAEAFF.

This clonotype was seen a few times. The junction departs from germline at one end; a sequencing error may be responsible. This chain links TRBV25-1 with TRBJ2-7; 10 bases fit TRBD2. The CDR3 consists of 13 residues. CDR1 MGHDK and CDR2 SYGVNS come from the germline V gene. The CDR3 DNA reads as TGTGCCTGCAGTGCTGTTAGCGGGAGGGAGCAGTACTTC. This gives the protein CACSAVSGREQYF.

The V gene is TRBV20-1, the J gene TRBJ2-7, with a possible D match to TRBD1 (6 bases). The V end lost 6 bases, the J end lost 2 bases, and 14 bases lay between the germline ends. The CDR3 length is 13 residues. Germline V gives CDR1 DFQATT, CDR2 SNEGSKA (reference sequence). CDR3 in DNA: TGCAGTGCGACTCTGGACAGCCCCTACGAGCAGTACTTC. Protein product: CSATLDSPYEQYF.

This clonotype was counted ten times or more. The J gene is TRBJ1-6, the V gene TRBV25-1; 9 bases line up with TRBD1. The CDR3 spans 15 residues. Trimming at V came to 3 bases and at J to 9 bases, leaving 6 bases not matched to a gene. Germline CDR1 and CDR2: MGHDK and SYGVNS. The chain's CDR3 is CASSESTGGISPLHF. In nucleotides, the CDR3 is TGTGCCAGCAGTGAGTCGACAGGGGGGATTTCACCCCTCCACTTT.

The chain combines TRBV7-2 with TRBJ2-5, with D possibly matching TRBD1 (5 bases). The V and J ends lost 5 bases and 7 bases respectively, with 8 bases between them. This CDR3 has 11 amino acids. Per germline, CDR1 SGHTA and CDR2 FQGNSA. The CDR3 coding sequence is TGTGCCAGCAGCGATACAGGGACCCAGTACTTC. Translating it yields CASSDTGTQYF.

This clonotype was seen many times. The chain couples TRBV29-1 to TRBJ1-5, with unresolved D. The CDR3 length is 15 residues. Trimming took off 4 bases at V and 4 bases at J, with 17 bases between the two ends. Germline V CDR1 and CDR2: SQVTM, ANQGSEA. CDR3 sequence: CSVADPDGTNQPQHF. The CDR3, as DNA: TGCAGCGTTGCGGATCCGGACGGAACTAATCAGCCCCAGCATTTT.

The V gene is TRBV4-1, the J gene TRBJ1-5; D gene ambiguous. CDR1 and CDR2 (germline): MGHRA, YSYEKL. The CDR3 contains 14 residues. Trimming shortened V by 2 bases and J by 3 bases, and 8 bases separated the two germline ends. The CDR3, as DNA: TGCGCCAGCAGCCAAAGCGGGAACAATCAGCCCCAGCATTTT. Amino acids: CASSQSGNNQPQHF.

On this clonotype: Germline is not matched at one junction end, which may reflect a read error. This rearrangement joins TRBV19 to TRBJ2-7, with D unclear. The CDR3 totals 11 residues. Germline V gene lookup returns CDR1 LNHDA and CDR2 SQIVND (reference sequence). CDR3 loop: CASRYRHEQYF. As DNA, the CDR3 is TGCGCCAGTAGATACAGACACGAGCAGTACTTC.

The V gene is TRBV7-8, the J gene TRBJ1-2; 8 positions match TRBD1. The length of the CDR3 is 17 residues. CDR1 and CDR2 (germline): SGHVS, FQNEAQ. V was pared by 2 bases and J by 0 bases, with 8 bases of the junction left unmatched. CDR3 nucleotides: TGTGCCAGCAGCTTAAATCCAGGGGGCGCTTCTAACTATGGCTACACCTTC. Its translation is CASSLNPGGASNYGYTF.

As regards this clonotype: Compared with germline, one end of the junction differs, possibly owing to a read error. The chain carries TRBV7-7 and TRBJ2-5; 13 nucleotides line up with TRBD2. In germline, CDR1 is SSHAT, CDR2 FNYEAQ (reference sequence). The CDR3 runs 15 residues. CDR3 in amino acids: CASSVTSGRPETQYF. CDR3 nucleotide sequence: TGTGCTAGCAGCGTGACTAGCGGGAGGCCTGAGACCCAGTACTTC. Filled out from reference TRBV7-7 and TRBJ2-5, the complete variable domain reads GAGVSQSPRYKVTKRGQDVTLRCDPISSHATLYWYQQALGQGPEFLTYFNYEAQPDKSGLPSDRFSAERPEGSISTLTIQRTEQRDSAMYRCASSVTSGRPETQYFGPGTRLLVL.

This clonotype was recorded at least ten times. The chain links TRBV7-9 to TRBJ2-5, with TRBD1 identical over 11 bases. Trimming cost V 5 bases and J 4 bases; bases outside gene matches: 6. CDR3 size: 15 residues. Germline assignment: CDR1 SEHNR and CDR2 FQNEAQ (reference sequence). The DNA of the CDR3 is TGTGCCAGCAGCCTGTTGGGGACAGGGGGAGAGACCCAGTACTTC. This codes for CASSLLGTGGETQYF.